The 32 T cell receptor beta chains in this list originate from one sample, sequenced in a study of blood T cell repertoires in COVID-19. Clones were sequenced by immunoSEQ multiplex PCR, and TCRdb holds only the in-frame ones, with some missing. This sample yields about 370,000 clones, of which 85% to 90% are seen a single time; approximately 1% belongs to the top ten. Input material: PBMCs or T cells enriched from blood (not recorded which). Receptors originate from a man aged 18 to 30 who had recovered from COVID-19.

The V gene is TRBV27, the J gene TRBJ2-7; perhaps TRBD1 as D (6 bases). Germline loops: CDR1 MNHEY, CDR2 SMNVEV (reference sequence). V shed 7 bases and J shed 6 bases, with 13 bases lying between them. This CDR3 has 12 amino acids. CDR3 sequence (DNA): TGTGCCAGCAAACCTCAGGGGCTCGAGCAGTACTTC. Its translation is CASKPQGLEQYF.

This clone was observed a handful of times. The V call is TRBV10-2, the J call TRBJ2-7; 11 nucleotides line up with TRBD2. Unmatched junction bases numbered 5, after V lost 7 bases and J lost 3 bases. Germline CDR1 is WSHSY and CDR2 is SAAADI. The CDR3 loop spans 14 amino acids. CDR3 amino acids: CASTPGTSGYEQYF. The CDR3 bases are TGCGCCAGCACTCCCGGGACTAGCGGCTACGAGCAGTACTTC.

The rearrangement joins TRBV6-5 to TRBJ2-5; tentative D call: TRBD2 (6 bases). Germline CDR1 reads MNHEY; CDR2 reads SVGAGI. The V gene lost 6 bases and the J gene lost 4 bases, with 15 bases spanning the gap. CDR3 length: 14 amino acids. The CDR3 loop is CASRDWVGGETQYF. CDR3 nucleotide sequence: TGTGCCAGCAGGGATTGGGTGGGGGGAGAGACCCAGTACTTC.

The J gene is TRBJ1-2, the V gene TRBV13; D gene unclear. V lost 5 bases to trimming and J lost 5 bases, with 9 bases between them. Germline CDR1 and CDR2: PRHDT and FYEKMQ (reference sequence). There are 12 residues in the CDR3. CDR3 DNA: TGTGCCAGCAGCCCAAACAGTTATGGCTACACCTTC. Amino acids: CASSPNSYGYTF.

This clone showed up just a few times. The V call is TRBV5-4, the J call TRBJ2-2; 14 nucleotides match TRBD2. Trimming took 3 bases from V and 6 from J; bases not matched to a gene: 7. CDR1 and CDR2 from the germline V gene are SGHNT and YYREEE (reference sequence). The CDR3 is 17 residues long. In DNA form, the CDR3 reads TGTGCCAGCAGCTCGCAGACTAGCGGGAGGGGGGCCGGGGAGCTGTTTTTT. It translates to CASSSQTSGRGAGELFF.

V is TRBV5-1 and J is TRBJ2-1; no reliable D call. CDR1 and CDR2 from the germline V gene are SGHRS and YFSETQ. V was clipped by 1 base and J by 4 bases, with 9 bases between them. The CDR3 runs 14 residues. The CDR3 sequence: CASSLLYKYNEQFF. The CDR3 DNA follows: TGCGCCAGCAGCTTGTTGTATAAATACAATGAGCAGTTCTTC. The full variable domain, completed using reference TRBV5-1 and TRBJ2-1, is KAGVTQTPRYLIKTRGQQVTLSCSPISGHRSVSWYQQTPGQGLQFLFEYFSETQRNKGNFPGRFSGRQFSNSRSEMNVSTLELGDSALYLCASSLLYKYNEQFFGPGTRLTVL.

The chain links TRBV6-5 to TRBJ2-7, with TRBD2 as a possible D gene (5 bases). The CDR3 has 15 amino acids. In germline, CDR1 is MNHEY, CDR2 SVGAGI. V was cut by 3 bases and J by 7 bases, with 19 bases left in between. The CDR3 sequence: CASSYLTRRSGEQYF. CDR3 DNA sequence: TGTGCCAGCAGTTATCTAACCCGGAGGTCGGGTGAGCAGTACTTC.

The chain has TRBV4-2 and TRBJ2-5; the D is unclear. The V and J ends lost 1 base and 5 bases respectively, with 8 bases between them. CDR3 size: 13 residues. CDR1 and CDR2 (germline): LGHNA, YNFKEQ. Here the CDR3 DNA reads TGTGCCAGCAGCCAAGTCCACGGGGAGACCCAGTACTTC. It encodes CASSQVHGETQYF.

This clone occurred once. The rearrangement joins TRBV6-5 to TRBJ1-4; TRBD1 is a possible D gene (5 bases). CDR3 length: 15 residues. Trimming shortened V by 0 bases and J by 11 bases, and 16 bases separated the two germline ends. Germline lookup yields CDR1 MNHEY and CDR2 SVGAGI. The CDR3 DNA reads TGTGCCAGCAGTTACTCGATTGGGGCAGGGTATAAACTGTTTTTT. It is translated as CASSYSIGAGYKLFF.

This chain links TRBV10-3 with TRBJ1-6, with a tentative D call TRBD1 (6 bases). The CDR3 has 15 amino acids. The germline V gene has CDR1 ENHRY and CDR2 SYGVKD. The V end lost 0 bases, the J end lost 11 bases, and 14 bases lay between the germline ends. The chain's CDR3 is CAISESTGLGTPLHF. DNA of the CDR3: TGTGCCATCAGTGAGTCGACAGGTCTAGGGACACCCCTCCACTTT.

This clone showed up just a few times. The chain recombines TRBV10-3 with TRBJ1-1; D gene unclear. There are 12 residues in the CDR3. CDR1 is ENHRY and CDR2 is SYGVKD in the germline V gene. The germline V and J ends were trimmed by 4 bases and 4 bases, with 7 bases remaining between them. The CDR3 region has the DNA TGTGCCATCAGTGGGGCTCCCACTGAAGCTTTCTTT. Protein sequence: CAISGAPTEAFF.

The chain uses TRBV7-2 and TRBJ2-7; 9 nucleotides align to TRBD2. CDR3 size: 15 residues. CDR1 is SGHTA, CDR2 FQGNSA, per germline. With 6 bases clipped from V and 1 base from J, the junction kept 7 bases outside the gene matches. The CDR3 is CASRISGSGSYEQYF. The CDR3 bases are TGTGCCAGCAGAATTAGCGGGAGTGGGTCCTACGAGCAGTACTTC. The whole variable domain, remainder taken from reference TRBV7-2 and TRBJ2-7, is GAGVSQSPSNKVTEKGKDVELRCDPISGHTALYWYRQSLGQGLEFLIYFQGNSAPDKSGLPSDRFSAERTGGSVSTLTIQRTQQEDSAVYLCASRISGSGSYEQYFGPGTRLTVT.

The chain joins TRBV6-1 to TRBJ2-7; no firm D call. CDR1 is MNHNS and CDR2 is SASEGT in the germline V gene. This CDR3 has 14 residues. V gave up 1 base and J gave up 4 bases, with 11 bases separating them. The CDR3 region is CASSEVGTDYEQYF. The DNA for the CDR3 is TGTGCCAGCAGTGAAGTAGGAACAGATTACGAGCAGTACTTC.

This rearrangement joins TRBV5-5 to TRBJ2-1; D ambiguous. V was clipped by 0 bases and J by 6 bases, with 13 bases between them. The length of the CDR3 is 15 residues. CDR1 and CDR2 (germline): SGHKS, YYEKEE (reference sequence). Here the CDR3 DNA reads TGTGCCAGCAGCTTGGGGGCCTCGTCAACCAATGAGCAGTTCTTC. Protein: CASSLGASSTNEQFF.

This clone was detected many times. The chain couples TRBV6-4 to TRBJ2-3; tentative D call: TRBD1 (5 bases). Germline CDR1 reads MRHNA; CDR2 reads SNTAGT. The length of the CDR3 is 14 residues. V was cut by 3 bases and J by 2 bases, with 9 bases left in between. CDR3 in amino acids: CASSEGLTTDTQYF. The CDR3 nucleotides read TGTGCCAGCAGTGAGGGGCTAACCACAGATACGCAGTATTTT.

This clone is a singleton in its sample. This rearrangement joins TRBV5-1 to TRBJ2-3, with 15 bases lining up with TRBD2. CDR1 SGHRS and CDR2 YFSETQ come from the germline V gene. The CDR3 loop spans 16 amino acids. With V trimmed by 4 bases and J by 6 bases, 6 bases remained unmatched. CDR3 amino acids: CASSPGLAGGLDTQYF. CDR3 DNA: TGCGCCAGCAGCCCTGGACTAGCGGGGGGGCTGGATACGCAGTATTTT.

V usage is TRBV7-2 and J usage is TRBJ1-1; a weak D match, TRBD1 (6 bases). This CDR3 spans 18 amino acids. The germline gives CDR1 SGHTA, CDR2 FQGNSA. Trimming shortened V by 2 bases and J by 0 bases, and 19 bases separated the two germline ends. The CDR3 region has the DNA TGTGCCAGCAGCTTATTTATAGGGGGAGGGGGGATGAACACTGAAGCTTTCTTT. Amino acids: CASSLFIGGGGMNTEAFF. The full variable domain, in which reference TRBV7-2 and TRBJ1-1 provide the parts outside the CDR3, is GAGVSQSPSNKVTEKGKDVELRCDPISGHTALYWYRQSLGQGLEFLIYFQGNSAPDKSGLPSDRFSAERTGGSVSTLTIQRTQQEDSAVYLCASSLFIGGGGMNTEAFFGQGTRLTVV.

For the CDR3, the DNA is TGCGCCAGCAGCCAAGGGACTAGGGGGACAGGGAAGCTGTTTTTT. Amino acid sequence: CASSQGTRGTGKLFF. The V call is TRBV4-1, the J call TRBJ2-2; TRBD1 agrees at 9 bases. V was pared by 1 base and J by 12 bases, with 9 bases of the junction left unmatched. The CDR3 has 15 residues. CDR1 MGHRA and CDR2 YSYEKL come from the germline V gene.

This clone has just a few counts. V is TRBV9 and J is TRBJ1-2; TRBD1 agrees at 7 bases. The trim removed 4 bases at V and 4 bases at J, leaving 4 bases unmatched. Germline V lookup: CDR1 SGDLS, CDR2 YYNGEE. The CDR3 is 13 residues long. CDR3 DNA: TGTGCCAGCAGCCTCGACAGGGTCTATGGCTACACCTTC. Protein sequence: CASSLDRVYGYTF.

The chain employs TRBV28 and TRBJ2-1; 7 nucleotides match TRBD1. The J segment lost 3 bases and the V segment lost 6 bases, leaving 2 bases of the junction unmatched. Germline CDR1 MDHEN, CDR2 SYDVKM. The CDR3 sequence is 13 residues long. CDR3 sequence: CASRAGGYNEQFF. CDR3 in DNA: TGTGCCAGCAGGGCAGGGGGCTACAATGAGCAGTTCTTC.

The chain recombines TRBV21-1 with TRBJ1-3. TRBV21-1 is a known pseudogene. The length of the CDR3 is 17 residues. The CDR3 loop reads CASSKARGPNSGNTIYF. As DNA, the CDR3 is TGTGCCAGCAGCAAAGCGCGGGGTCCTAACTCTGGAAACACCATATATTTT.

The chain uses TRBV3-1 (or the pseudogene TRBV3-2) and TRBJ2-7; D is undetermined. The CDR3 is 12 amino acids. Trimming shortened V by 2 bases and J by 4 bases, and 6 bases separated the two germline ends. Germline V CDR1 and CDR2: LGHDT, YNNKEL (reference sequence). The CDR3, as DNA: TGTGCCAGCAGCCAATCTCAGTACGAGCAGTACTTC. Amino acids: CASSQSQYEQYF.

The chain has TRBV11-2 and TRBJ2-1, with TRBD2 identical over 10 bases. The CDR3 runs 19 residues. Looked up from germline, CDR1 is SGHAT and CDR2 is FQNNGV. V lost 1 base and J lost 1; bases outside the gene matches: 10. The CDR3 DNA reads as TGTGCCAGCAGCTTAGGAACCCTAGCGGGAGTATTTTCCTACAATGAGCAGTTCTTC. Its protein is CASSLGTLAGVFSYNEQFF.

This clone appeared once. The chain employs TRBV5-1 and TRBJ1-5; a possible D gene is TRBD1 (5 bases). Trimming took off 0 bases at V and 5 bases at J, with 6 bases between the two ends. This CDR3 has 13 residues. Germline CDR1 and CDR2: SGHRS and YFSETQ. CDR3 sequence (DNA): TGCGCCAGCAGCTTGGGACAGTATCAGCCCCAGCATTTT. As protein: CASSLGQYQPQHF. The full variable domain, in which reference TRBV5-1 and TRBJ1-5 provide the parts outside the CDR3, is KAGVTQTPRYLIKTRGQQVTLSCSPISGHRSVSWYQQTPGQGLQFLFEYFSETQRNKGNFPGRFSGRQFSNSRSEMNVSTLELGDSALYLCASSLGQYQPQHFGDGTRLSIL.

The V gene is TRBV28, the J gene TRBJ1-2, with D perhaps matching TRBD1 (6 bases). This CDR3 region has 13 residues. Trimming took off 6 bases at V and 7 bases at J, with 15 bases between the two ends. Germline CDR1 reads MDHEN; CDR2 reads SYDVKM. The chain's CDR3 is CASRSHVQGGYTF. As DNA, the CDR3 is TGTGCCAGCAGATCTCACGTACAGGGTGGCTACACCTTC.

The genes are TRBV27 and TRBJ1-1; 8 positions match TRBD1. The CDR3 runs to 15 residues. Germline V lookup: CDR1 MNHEY, CDR2 SMNVEV (reference sequence). V lost 4 bases and J lost 10; bases outside the gene matches: 14. The CDR3 nucleotides are TGTGCCAGCAGTTCCTCTCTCGACAGGGGCTTCCGAGCTTTCTTT. Translation gives CASSSSLDRGFRAFF.

The J gene is TRBJ1-6, the V gene TRBV10-3; no reliable D call. V lost 3 bases and J 12 bases, leaving 12 bases between the germline ends. The CDR3 has 13 residues. CDR1 is ENHRY, CDR2 SYGVKD, per germline. The CDR3 bases are TGTGCCATCAGTGACGCGGGTATTCTACCCCTCCACTTT. Its protein product is CAISDAGILPLHF.

The chain has TRBV4-1 and TRBJ2-2, with D possibly being TRBD1 (5 bases). V lost 4 bases and J 1 base, leaving 7 bases between the germline ends. Germline assignment: CDR1 MGHRA and CDR2 YSYEKL. This CDR3 is built from 14 residues. The CDR3 bases are TGCGCCAGCAGCCTTACAGGGAACACCGGGGAGCTGTTTTTT. This translates into CASSLTGNTGELFF.

This clone was observed a single time. The J gene is TRBJ1-2, the V gene TRBV30, with TRBD1 identical over 8 bases. The germline V gene has CDR1 GTSNPN and CDR2 SVGIG (reference sequence). V was pared by 4 bases and J by 5 bases, with 9 bases of the junction left unmatched. The CDR3 totals 14 residues. The CDR3 protein is CAWISQGASYGYTF. CDR3 nucleotide sequence: TGTGCCTGGATCAGTCAGGGGGCGTCTTATGGCTACACCTTC.

The chain is built from TRBV2 and TRBJ2-7; TRBD1 matches at 7 bases. J was trimmed by 5 bases and V by 4 bases; bases with no gene match: 8. This CDR3 comprises 14 residues. Germline V lookup: CDR1 SNHLY, CDR2 FYNNEI. The CDR3: CASSARQGWDEQYF. The CDR3 DNA follows: TGTGCCAGCAGTGCCAGACAGGGTTGGGACGAGCAGTACTTC.

The chain employs TRBV5-4 and TRBJ1-2; D gene ambiguous. CDR3 length: 14 amino acids. The ends were cut back, 4 bases at V and 7 bases at J, with 17 bases in the middle. Germline V gene data show CDR1 as SGHNT and CDR2 as YYREEE (reference sequence). The CDR3 DNA is TGTGCCAGCAGCCTCCCCCGGAGGGCTGGTGGCTACACCTTC. Translation: CASSLPRRAGGYTF.

The chain couples TRBV5-4 to TRBJ2-3; 12 positions agree with TRBD2. The CDR3 contains 17 residues. CDR1 is SGHNT and CDR2 is YYREEE in the germline V gene (reference sequence). The V gene end was trimmed by 1 base and the J gene end by 4 bases; junction bases not matched to a gene: 7. CDR3 protein: CASSLRRRTSGADTQYF. CDR3 nucleotides: TGTGCCAGCAGCTTGCGACGTAGGACTAGCGGGGCAGATACGCAGTATTTT.